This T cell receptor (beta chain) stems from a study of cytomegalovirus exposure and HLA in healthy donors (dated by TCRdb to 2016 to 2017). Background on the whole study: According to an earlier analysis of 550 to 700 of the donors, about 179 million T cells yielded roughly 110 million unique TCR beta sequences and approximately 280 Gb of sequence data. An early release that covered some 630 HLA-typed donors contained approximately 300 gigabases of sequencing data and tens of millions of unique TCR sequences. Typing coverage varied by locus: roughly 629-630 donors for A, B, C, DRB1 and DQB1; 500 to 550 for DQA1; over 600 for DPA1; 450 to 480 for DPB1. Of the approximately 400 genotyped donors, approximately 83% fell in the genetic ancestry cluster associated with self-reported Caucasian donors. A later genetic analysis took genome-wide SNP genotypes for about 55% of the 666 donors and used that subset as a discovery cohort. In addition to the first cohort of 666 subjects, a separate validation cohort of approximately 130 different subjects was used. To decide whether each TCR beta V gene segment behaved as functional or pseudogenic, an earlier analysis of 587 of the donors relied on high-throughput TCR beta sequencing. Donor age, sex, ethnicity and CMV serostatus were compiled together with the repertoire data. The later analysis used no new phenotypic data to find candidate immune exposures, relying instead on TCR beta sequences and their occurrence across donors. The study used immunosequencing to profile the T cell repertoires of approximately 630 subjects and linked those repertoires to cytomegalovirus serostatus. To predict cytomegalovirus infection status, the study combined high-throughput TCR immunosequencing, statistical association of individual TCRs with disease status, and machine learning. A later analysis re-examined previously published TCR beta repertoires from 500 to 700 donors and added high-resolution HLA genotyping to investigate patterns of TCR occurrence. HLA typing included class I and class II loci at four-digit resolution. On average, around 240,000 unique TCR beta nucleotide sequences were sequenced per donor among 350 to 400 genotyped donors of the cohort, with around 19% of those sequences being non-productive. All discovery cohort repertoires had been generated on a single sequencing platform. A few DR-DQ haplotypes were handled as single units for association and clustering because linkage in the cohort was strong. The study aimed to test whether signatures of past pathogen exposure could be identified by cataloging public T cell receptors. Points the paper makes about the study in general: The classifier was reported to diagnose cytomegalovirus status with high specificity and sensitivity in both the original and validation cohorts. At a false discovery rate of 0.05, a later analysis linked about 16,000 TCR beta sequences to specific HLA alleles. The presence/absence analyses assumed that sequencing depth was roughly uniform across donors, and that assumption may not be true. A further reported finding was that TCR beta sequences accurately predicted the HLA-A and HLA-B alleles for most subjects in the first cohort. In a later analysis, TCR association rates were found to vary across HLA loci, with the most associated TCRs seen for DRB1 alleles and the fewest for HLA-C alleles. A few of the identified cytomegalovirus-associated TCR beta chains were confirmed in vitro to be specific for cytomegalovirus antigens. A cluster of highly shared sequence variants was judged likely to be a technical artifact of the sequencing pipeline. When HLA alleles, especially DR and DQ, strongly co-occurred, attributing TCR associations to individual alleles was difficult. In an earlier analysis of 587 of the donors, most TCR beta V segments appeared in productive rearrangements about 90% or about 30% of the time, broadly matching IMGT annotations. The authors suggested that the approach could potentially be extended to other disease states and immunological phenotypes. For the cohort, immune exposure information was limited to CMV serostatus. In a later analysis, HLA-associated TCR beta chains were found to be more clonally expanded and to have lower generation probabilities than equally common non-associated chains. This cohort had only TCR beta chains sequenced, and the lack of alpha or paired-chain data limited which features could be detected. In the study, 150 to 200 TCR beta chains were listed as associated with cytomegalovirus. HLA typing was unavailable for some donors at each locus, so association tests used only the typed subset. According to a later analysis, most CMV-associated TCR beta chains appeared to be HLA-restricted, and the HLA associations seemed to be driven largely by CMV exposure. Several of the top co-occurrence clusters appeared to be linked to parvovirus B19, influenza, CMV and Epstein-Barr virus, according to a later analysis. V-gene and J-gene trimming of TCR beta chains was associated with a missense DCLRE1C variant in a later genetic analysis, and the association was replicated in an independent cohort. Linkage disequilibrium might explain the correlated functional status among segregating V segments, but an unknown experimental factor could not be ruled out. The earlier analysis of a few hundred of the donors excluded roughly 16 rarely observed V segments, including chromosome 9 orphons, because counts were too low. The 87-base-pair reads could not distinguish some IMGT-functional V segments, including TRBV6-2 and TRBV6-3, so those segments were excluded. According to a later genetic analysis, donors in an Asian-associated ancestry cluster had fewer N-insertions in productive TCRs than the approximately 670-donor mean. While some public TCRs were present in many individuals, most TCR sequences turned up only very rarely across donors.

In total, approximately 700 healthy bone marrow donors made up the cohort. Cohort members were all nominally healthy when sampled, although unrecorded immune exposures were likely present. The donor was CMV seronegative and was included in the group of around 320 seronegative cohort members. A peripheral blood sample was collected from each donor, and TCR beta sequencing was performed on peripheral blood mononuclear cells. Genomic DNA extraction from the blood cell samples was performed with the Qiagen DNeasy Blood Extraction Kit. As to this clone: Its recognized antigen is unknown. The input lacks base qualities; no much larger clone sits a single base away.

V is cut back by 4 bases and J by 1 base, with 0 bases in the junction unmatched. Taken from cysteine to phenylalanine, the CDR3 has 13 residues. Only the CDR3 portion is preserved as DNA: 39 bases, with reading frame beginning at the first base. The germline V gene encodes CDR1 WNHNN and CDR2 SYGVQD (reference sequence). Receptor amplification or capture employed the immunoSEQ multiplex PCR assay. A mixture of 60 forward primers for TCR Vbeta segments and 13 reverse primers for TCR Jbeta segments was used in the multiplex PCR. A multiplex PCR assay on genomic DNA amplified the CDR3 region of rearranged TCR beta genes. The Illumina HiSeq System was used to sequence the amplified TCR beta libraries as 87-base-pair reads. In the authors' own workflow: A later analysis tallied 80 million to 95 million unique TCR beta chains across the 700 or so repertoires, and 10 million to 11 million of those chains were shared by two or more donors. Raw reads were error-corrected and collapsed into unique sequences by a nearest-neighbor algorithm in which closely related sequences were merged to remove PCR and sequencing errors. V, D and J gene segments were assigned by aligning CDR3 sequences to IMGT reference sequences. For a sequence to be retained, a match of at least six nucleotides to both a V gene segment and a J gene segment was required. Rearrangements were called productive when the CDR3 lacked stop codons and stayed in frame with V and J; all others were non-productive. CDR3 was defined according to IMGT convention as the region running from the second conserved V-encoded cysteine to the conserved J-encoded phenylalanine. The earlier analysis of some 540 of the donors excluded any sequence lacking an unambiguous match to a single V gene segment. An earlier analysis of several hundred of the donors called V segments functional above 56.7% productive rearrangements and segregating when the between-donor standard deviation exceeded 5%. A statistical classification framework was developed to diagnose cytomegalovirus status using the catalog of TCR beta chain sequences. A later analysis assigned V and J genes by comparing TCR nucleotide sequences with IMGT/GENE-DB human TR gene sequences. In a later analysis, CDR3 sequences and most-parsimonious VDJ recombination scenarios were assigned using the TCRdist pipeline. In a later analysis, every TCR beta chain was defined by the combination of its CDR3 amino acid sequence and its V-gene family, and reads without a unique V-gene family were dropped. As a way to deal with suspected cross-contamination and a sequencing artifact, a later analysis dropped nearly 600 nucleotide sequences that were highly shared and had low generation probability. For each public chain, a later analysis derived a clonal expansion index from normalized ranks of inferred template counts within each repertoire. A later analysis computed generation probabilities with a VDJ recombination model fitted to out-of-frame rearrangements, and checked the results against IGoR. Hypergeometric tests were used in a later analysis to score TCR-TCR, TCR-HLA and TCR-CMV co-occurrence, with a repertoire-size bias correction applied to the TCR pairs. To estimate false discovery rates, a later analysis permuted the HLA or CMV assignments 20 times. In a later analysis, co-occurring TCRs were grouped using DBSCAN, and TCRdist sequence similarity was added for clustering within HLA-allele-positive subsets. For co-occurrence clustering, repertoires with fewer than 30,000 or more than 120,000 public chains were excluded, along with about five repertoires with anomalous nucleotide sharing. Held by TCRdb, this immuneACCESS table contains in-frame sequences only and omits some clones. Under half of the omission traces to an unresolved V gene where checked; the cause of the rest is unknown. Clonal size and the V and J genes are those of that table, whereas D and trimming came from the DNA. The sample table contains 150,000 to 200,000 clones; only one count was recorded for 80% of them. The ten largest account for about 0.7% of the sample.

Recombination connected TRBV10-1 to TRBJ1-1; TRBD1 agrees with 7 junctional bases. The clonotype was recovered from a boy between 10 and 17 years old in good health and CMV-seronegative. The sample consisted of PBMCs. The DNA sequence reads TGCGCCAGCAGTGGACAGGGGAACACTGAAGCTTTCTTT. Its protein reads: CASSGQGNTEAFF.